Sequencing of this T cell receptor beta chain was carried out in a study of response to subunit inactivated influenza vaccine. This clonotype turned up a few times. The antigen remains unidentified. The V and J ends lost 8 bases and 0 bases respectively, with 14 bases between them. This CDR3 region has 14 residues. Germline V CDR1 and CDR2: MNHEY, SMNVEV (reference sequence). TCRdb ran MiXCR on the RT-PCR reads and lists one entry per CDR3 protein. The sample carries 490,000 or so distinct CDR3 sequences, 6.5% to 8% recorded once. General study points: A suggestion made by the authors is that each seasonal influenza vaccination recruits few new T cells.

The clonotype comes from a man between 50 and 69 years old who received an inactivated influenza vaccine. This rearrangement joins TRBV27 to TRBJ2-7, with a weak D call TRBD1 (6 bases). The sample consisted of PBMCs from blood, taken roughly 24 months after vaccination. In DNA, the CDR3 is TGTGCCAGCCGCCGACAGGTAACCTCCTACGAGCAGTACTTC. Protein: CASRRQVTSYEQYF.